The rows below give T cell receptor beta chains drawn from one sample of a study of blood T cell repertoires in COVID-19. Sequencing used immunoSEQ multiplex PCR; TCRdb keeps in-frame clones, though not all of them. The sample yields about 230,000 clones, over 80% seen once. The sample was peripheral blood. These receptors all stem from a man aged 40-50 years with acute or convalescent COVID-19. Each CDR3 is given with its conserved first and last residue. A D gene is named only where the DNA matches it firmly. Not every row has a clone size; where given, it reads once, few, many or a size class.

j_gene | abundance | v_gene | d_gene | CDR3nt | CDR3aa
TRBJ1-1 | few | TRBV12-3/TRBV12-4 | - | TGTGCCAGCAGCAGGACTGTGAACACTGAAGCTTTCTTT | CASSRTVNTEAFF
TRBJ2-5 | once | TRBV27 | TRBD1 | TGTGCCAGCAGTTCGACAGGACAGGTGGTGGAGACCCAGTACTTC | CASSSTGQVVETQYF
TRBJ2-1 | - | TRBV4-2 | TRBD2 | TGTGCCAGCAGCCTTCTCTTAGCGGGAGTCGTCAATGAGCAGTTCTTC | CASSLLLAGVVNEQFF
TRBJ1-1 | - | TRBV6-2/TRBV6-3 | - | TGTGCCAGCAGTTTCCCGGGGTGGAACACTGAAGCTTTCTTT | CASSFPGWNTEAFF
TRBJ2-5 | - | TRBV27 | - | TGTGCCACCAGATCTTTTGGCGAGACCCAGTACTTC | CATRSFGETQYF
TRBJ2-1 | - | TRBV7-9 | - | TGTGCCAGCAGCCTCGCAGCGGTAGGTGAGCAGTTCTTC | CASSLAAVGEQFF
TRBJ2-7 | - | TRBV7-2 | TRBD2 | TGTGCCAGCAGCTTAGGCCGGTCGGCGGGAGGGCCATGGGAGCAGTACTTC | CASSLGRSAGGPWEQYF
TRBJ2-7 | - | TRBV5-6 | TRBD2 | TGTGCCAGCAGCTCGACTAGCGGTATCTCCTACGAGCAGTACTTC | CASSSTSGISYEQYF
TRBJ1-2 | - | TRBV12-2 | - | TGTGCAAGTCGCTTAAGTTGCGATTCACCCTACACCTTC | CASRLSCDSPYTF
TRBJ2-1 | - | TRBV25-1 | - | TGTGCCAGCAGTGTACAGCCGCTCTACAATGAGCAGTTCTTC | CASSVQPLYNEQFF
TRBJ1-1 | - | TRBV29-1 | TRBD1 | TGCAGCGTTGCGTCGACAGGGGACACTGAAGCTTTCTTT | CSVASTGDTEAFF
TRBJ2-2 | - | TRBV6-6 | - | TGTGCCAGCAGTTACCGCGGACCGCGGGGTGCCGGGGAGCTGTTTTTT | CASSYRGPRGAGELFF
TRBJ2-1 | - | TRBV5-1 | TRBD1 | TGCGCCAGCAGCTTGACAGGGGGGACCTACAATGAGCAGTTCTTC | CASSLTGGTYNEQFF
TRBJ2-1 | once | TRBV10-3 | TRBD2 | TGTGCCATCAGGGCAGGGACTAGCGGGACTGATGAGCAGTTCTTC | CAIRAGTSGTDEQFF
TRBJ2-1 | - | TRBV7-3 | TRBD2 | TGTGCCAGCAGCCCCGGGCGTGGGACTAGCGGGAGAAATGAGCAGTTCTTC | CASSPGRGTSGRNEQFF
TRBJ1-1 | - | TRBV7-8 | - | TGTGCCAGCAGCTTACTCAGGGACACTGAAGCTTTCTTT | CASSLLRDTEAFF
TRBJ2-4 | - | TRBV4-1 | - | TGCGCCAGCAGCCAAGTGACCCCAGGGATGTTGGCCAAAAACATTCAGTACTTC | CASSQVTPGMLAKNIQYF
TRBJ2-7 | - | TRBV7-3 | - | TGTGCCAGTTCCCGGGGGGCTGATGGAGGAGAGCAGTACTTC | CASSRGADGGEQYF
TRBJ2-5 | - | TRBV30 | - | TGTGCCTGGAGTTCGGGGAACCAAGAGACCCAGTACTTC | CAWSSGNQETQYF
TRBJ2-3 | once | TRBV24-1 | - | TGTGCCACCAGTGACTTTGCCTCGGATGGGGGCACGGATACGCAGTATTTT | CATSDFASDGGTDTQYF
TRBJ2-3 | - | TRBV18 | TRBD1 | TGTGCCAGCCGCGGACAGGGGGCAGATACGCAGTATTTT | CASRGQGADTQYF
TRBJ1-4 | many | TRBV2 | - | TGTGCCAGCAGTTGGAGCGCAGGGGAAGGAGAAAAACTGTTTTTT | CASSWSAGEGEKLFF
TRBJ1-1 | few | TRBV19 | TRBD1 | TGTGCCAGTAGTATTCTCCGGGACAGGAGTAAATCTGAAGCTTTCTTT | CASSILRDRSKSEAFF
TRBJ1-5 | - | TRBV2 | TRBD1 | TGTGCCAGCAGTTTAAACAGGGGTAGCAATCAGCCCCAGCATTTT | CASSLNRGSNQPQHF